These 16 T cell receptor beta chains came from one sample sequenced in a study of OX40 agonist ivuxolimab in advanced cancers. Library construction relied on the immunoSEQ multiplex PCR assay. The immuneACCESS repertoire file appears here via TCRdb, limited to in-frame rearrangements. These files lack a portion of the clones; in checked studies, under half of the deficit traces to unresolved V genes, and the cause of the others is not known. Recorded for this sample are about 28,000 clones; 80% of them occurred a single time. The ten largest clones represent 11% of the sample. This specimen consisted of CD4+ or CD8+ T cells sorted from blood, obtained in a trial of the OX40 agonist ivuxolimab. The receptors stem from an adult with an advanced solid tumor such as melanoma, head and neck, liver or kidney cancer.

A few counts support this clone. The chain links TRBV19 to TRBJ1-5; D is perhaps TRBD1 (5 bases). The CDR3 sequence is 13 residues long. Per germline, CDR1 LNHDA and CDR2 SQIVND (reference sequence). Between the trimmed V and J ends, which lost 5 bases and 9 bases, there was a span of 14 bases. In nucleotides, the CDR3 is TGTGCCAGTAGTTTCGGGACGGCCCGGCCCCAGCATTTT. It encodes CASSFGTARPQHF.

The chain has TRBV7-2 and TRBJ2-7; no definite D call. The ends were cut back, 5 bases at V and 6 bases at J, with 14 bases in the middle. Germline V gene lookup returns CDR1 SGHTA and CDR2 FQGNSA. The CDR3 is 13 amino acids. CDR3 protein: CASSLQRVREQYF. CDR3 nucleotides: TGTGCCAGCAGCCTCCAACGGGTTCGCGAGCAGTACTTC.

This clone was detected once. The gene calls are TRBV5-1 and TRBJ1-4; D is unclear. V was cut by 4 bases and J by 8 bases, with 18 bases left in between. CDR3 length equals 15 residues. In germline, CDR1 is SGHRS, CDR2 YFSETQ. The CDR3 bases are TGCGCCAGCAGCACTGGACTTTGGACCGCCGAAAAACTGTTTTTT. Residues: CASSTGLWTAEKLFF.

The table lists this clone with a count of one. This chain joins TRBV27 and TRBJ2-5; 7 bases align to TRBD2. The V segment lost 3 bases and the J segment 5 bases; nucleotides outside the gene matches: 6. The CDR3 covers 14 residues. Germline lookup yields CDR1 MNHEY and CDR2 SMNVEV (reference sequence). Written as DNA, the CDR3 is TGTGCCAGCAGTTTGGGCGGGGGAACGGAGACCCAGTACTTC. Protein product: CASSLGGGTETQYF.

The chain combines TRBV19 with TRBJ2-1; D gene unclear. The V gene's germline CDR1 is LNHDA and CDR2 SQIVND (reference sequence). This CDR3 is 15 amino acids long. With 6 bases removed from V and 2 bases from J, the gap between germline ends came to 14 bases. CDR3: CASSSSWVTYNEQFF. CDR3 in DNA: TGTGCCAGTAGCTCATCGTGGGTTACCTACAATGAGCAGTTCTTC.

The V gene is TRBV5-6, the J gene TRBJ1-1; weak D call: TRBD1 (5 bases). Trimming shortened V by 2 bases and J by 3 bases, and 8 bases separated the two germline ends. The CDR3 sequence is 13 residues long. Germline assignment: CDR1 SGHDT and CDR2 YYEEEE. The CDR3 reads CASSFRAHTEAFF. CDR3 DNA sequence: TGTGCCAGCAGCTTCAGGGCGCACACTGAAGCTTTCTTT.

The rearrangement uses TRBV6-5 and TRBJ2-7; TRBD1 agrees at 7 bases. Unmatched junction bases numbered 7, after V lost 7 bases and J lost 1 base. Looked up from germline, CDR1 is MNHEY and CDR2 is SVGAGI. The CDR3 sequence is 14 residues long. CDR3 sequence reads: CASTYKDRSYEQYF. DNA for the CDR3: TGTGCCAGCACCTATAAGGACAGGTCCTACGAGCAGTACTTC.

The chain's CDR3 is CASSQDHRGGLYNEQFF. The CDR3 DNA sequence: TGTGCCAGCAGCCAAGACCATCGCGGGGGCCTCTACAATGAGCAGTTCTTC. The chain couples TRBV4-2 to TRBJ2-1, with a weak D call TRBD2 (7 bases). V was cut by 0 bases and J by 3 bases, with 15 bases left in between. Germline V lookup: CDR1 LGHNA, CDR2 YNFKEQ. CDR3 size: 17 residues.

The rearrangement joins TRBV5-4 to TRBJ1-3; TRBD1 is a possible D gene (6 bases). Looked up from germline, CDR1 is SGHNT and CDR2 is YYREEE (reference sequence). With 4 bases removed from V and 4 bases from J, the gap between germline ends came to 15 bases. CDR3 length equals 15 residues. Here the CDR3 reads CASSRGGTSGNTIYF. The CDR3, as DNA: TGTGCCAGCAGCAGAGGGGGGACCAGCGGAAACACCATATATTTT.

The chain has TRBV4-1 and TRBJ1-1; D gene unclear. Looked up from germline, CDR1 is MGHRA and CDR2 is YSYEKL. V was cut by 1 base and J by 3 bases, with 9 bases left in between. The CDR3 is 14 residues long. This CDR3 reads CASSQVREDTEAFF. Written as DNA, the CDR3 is TGCGCCAGCAGCCAAGTCCGGGAGGACACTGAAGCTTTCTTT.

This sequence joins TRBV11-2 and TRBJ2-1; 7 bases are shared with TRBD1. CDR1 and CDR2 (germline): SGHAT, FQNNGV. The V and J ends lost 1 base and 8 bases, in that order; junction bases with no gene match: 5. The CDR3 sequence is 14 residues long. The CDR3 DNA is TGTGCCAGCAGCTTAGTGAGGGGGCTCGATGAGCAGTTCTTC. Translation gives CASSLVRGLDEQFF.

DNA for the CDR3: TGTGCCAGCAGCGCGGGACAGGGGGAATACAATGAGCAGTTCTTC. It yields the protein CASSAGQGEYNEQFF. The V and J genes are TRBV9 and TRBJ2-1; 11 nucleotides align to TRBD1. Germline V gene lookup returns CDR1 SGDLS and CDR2 YYNGEE. There are 15 residues in the CDR3. V shed 3 bases and J 4 bases; nucleotides not matched to a gene: 3.

A single count supports this clone. The chain joins TRBV7-9 to TRBJ1-6, with TRBD1 as a possible D gene (6 bases). From germline, CDR1 is SEHNR and CDR2 FQNEAQ (reference sequence). Trimming took off 5 bases at V and 9 bases at J, with 17 bases between the two ends. The CDR3 is made up of 15 amino acids. The CDR3, as DNA: TGTGCCAGCAGCCCCCCGGGGGGCGCAAGTTCACCCCTCCACTTT. Its protein is CASSPPGGASSPLHF.

The chain joins TRBV5-6 to TRBJ1-2; D is perhaps TRBD1 (5 bases). Germline-derived CDR1 and CDR2 are SGHDT and YYEEEE. The V gene lost 3 bases and the J gene lost 4 bases, with 7 bases spanning the gap. The CDR3 is 12 amino acids. In DNA form, the CDR3 reads TGTGCCAGCAGCTCCCAGGGCTATGGCTACACCTTC. This encodes CASSSQGYGYTF.

The chain carries TRBV11-1 and TRBJ1-6; D perhaps matches TRBD1 (5 bases). Germline V gene sequence: CDR1 SGHAT, CDR2 FQDESV (reference sequence). Trimming took 3 bases from V and 4 from J, leaving 7 bases between them. The CDR3 extends over 14 amino acids. For the CDR3, the DNA is TGTGCCAGCAGCTTTCAGGGTTATAATTCACCCCTCCACTTT. Translating gives CASSFQGYNSPLHF.

This clone is a singleton in its sample. The V gene is TRBV7-2, the J gene TRBJ2-3, with 7 bases aligning to TRBD1. This CDR3 comprises 15 residues. J lost 2 bases, V lost 4 bases, and 6 bases had no gene match. Germline lookup yields CDR1 SGHTA and CDR2 FQGNSA. The CDR3 sequence: CASSSWDSPTDTQYF. CDR3 bases: TGTGCCAGCAGCTCCTGGGACAGCCCCACAGATACGCAGTATTTT.